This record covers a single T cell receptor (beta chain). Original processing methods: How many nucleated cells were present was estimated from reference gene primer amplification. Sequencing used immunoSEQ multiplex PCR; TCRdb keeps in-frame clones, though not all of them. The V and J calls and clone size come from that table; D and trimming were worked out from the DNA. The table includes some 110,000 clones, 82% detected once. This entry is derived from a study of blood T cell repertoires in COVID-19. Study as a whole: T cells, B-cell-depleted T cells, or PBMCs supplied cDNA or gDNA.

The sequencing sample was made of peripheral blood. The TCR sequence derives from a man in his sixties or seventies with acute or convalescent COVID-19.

CDR3 sequence (DNA): TGTGCCAGCAGTTACTCGAGGCAGAGGAAGAACGAGCAGTACTTC. Encoded protein: CASSYSRQRKNEQYF. The gene calls are TRBV6-2 or TRBV6-3 and TRBJ2-7; D unresolved. Trimming shortened V by 0 bases and J by 5 bases, and 14 bases separated the two germline ends. The germline V gene encodes CDR1 MNHEY and CDR2 SVGEGT. The CDR3 runs 15 residues.